The present T cell receptor (beta chain) was sequenced within a study of blood T cell repertoires in COVID-19. About the study: Whether acute or convalescent, the COVID-19 samples came from the United States, Italy and Spain. T cells, B-cell-depleted T cells, or PBMCs provided the cDNA or gDNA that served as material.

CDR3 size: 15 residues. Germline CDR1 reads MDHEN; CDR2 reads SYDVKM. The germline V and J ends were trimmed by 8 bases and 2 bases, with 16 bases remaining between them. Sequencing was performed with immunoSEQ multiplex PCR; in TCRdb, only in-frame clones are kept and a portion is missing. The sample yields hundreds of thousands of clones, approximately 86% seen once. Clinical history as reported by participants underpinned cohort assignment. V and J are TRBV28 and TRBJ1-5; possibly TRBD1 for D (5 bases). The sequencing input was PBMCs or T cells enriched from blood (not recorded which). This sequence originates from a woman in her forties with acute COVID-19. Here the CDR3 DNA reads TGTGCCAGCGTGGTGGGGGGTGCCCGCAATCAGCCCCAGCATTTT. The encoded protein is CASVVGGARNQPQHF.